This T cell receptor (beta chain) stems from a study of cytomegalovirus exposure and HLA in healthy donors (dated by TCRdb to the late 2010s). Regarding the research as a whole: According to a later analysis, one platform produced both the approximately 110 validation repertoires and the 670 or so repertoires of the first cohort. The study was designed to test whether signatures of past pathogen exposure could be identified by cataloging public T cell receptors. High-throughput TCR immunosequencing, statistical association of individual TCRs with disease status, and machine learning were combined to predict cytomegalovirus infection status. Along with the approximately 700-subject first cohort, a separate validation cohort of over a hundred different subjects was used.

The donors belonged to the validation cohort of approximately 130 subjects, which was separate from the approximately 700-subject first cohort. The receptor library was made with the immunoSEQ multiplex PCR assay. As for the original processing: To diagnose cytomegalovirus status from the catalog of TCR beta chain sequences, a statistical classification framework was built. TCRdb carries this immuneACCESS record with in-frame sequences only. Its versions omit some clonotypes, under half of them owing to an unresolved V gene in the studies checked, with the rest unexplained. The DNA gave D and trimming, while V, J and clone size come from that table. This sample lists more than 150,000 clones; approximately 90% were detected once. 2.5% to 3.5% of the sample belongs to the ten largest clones. Study-wide findings and limitations: Of the cluster scores, roughly 95% were above 0 in a later analysis, which found that TCRs clustered in the first cohort also tended to co-occur in the 120 validation repertoires. In both the original and validation cohorts, the classifier was reported to diagnose cytomegalovirus status with high specificity and sensitivity. In vitro tests confirmed that a few of the cytomegalovirus-associated TCR beta chains recognize cytomegalovirus antigens. According to the authors, the approach could potentially be generalized to other disease states and immunological phenotypes. Most TCR sequences were seen in very few donors, while some public TCRs were found in many individuals. A total of 150 or so TCR beta chains were listed by the study as associated with cytomegalovirus. A later analysis lacked HLA typing for the validation cohort, so it scored co-occurrence in that cohort across all 110 or so repertoires.

Relative to germline, V is missing 3 bases and J is missing 4 bases, with 7 bases of the junction outside any gene match. CDR1 MGHRA and CDR2 YSYEKL are derived from the germline V gene. The CDR3 runs 16 residues from the cysteine to the phenylalanine. Only CDR3 DNA remains: 48 bases, in frame from the first base. To note about this clone: Its antigen is unknown. Nothing much larger sits one base from this clone, and base qualities are not available.

Sequencing was carried out using PBMCs. This clonotype was sampled from a man aged 18-30 years in good health and CMV-seronegative. The chain is encoded by TRBV4-1 joined to TRBJ2-2, with 8 bases aligning to TRBD2. The DNA sequence follows: TGCGCCAGCAGCCAGGTAGCGGGGATGGGCACCGGGGAGCTGTTTTTT. Its coded protein is CASSQVAGMGTGELFF.